Detailed here is one T cell receptor beta chain. What it recognizes is unknown. This sample is part of a study of cytomegalovirus exposure and HLA in healthy donors. The method was immunoSEQ multiplex PCR; TCRdb's version includes in-frame clones alone and lacks a portion of them. The repertoire holds under 200,000 clones, roughly 89% seen once, with approximately 3% in the top ten. The V gene lost 7 bases and the J gene lost 0 bases, with 15 bases spanning the gap. This CDR3 has 15 amino acids. CDR1 is LNHDA, CDR2 SQIVND, per germline (reference sequence). Study results and caveats: Investigators reported about 160 TCR beta chains as tied to cytomegalovirus.

Sequenced input: PBMCs. The clonotype comes from a woman between 18 and 30 years old in good health and CMV-seropositive. The chain links TRBV19 to TRBJ1-1, with D perhaps matching TRBD1 (6 bases). CDR3 loop: CASIPETGVNTEAFF. Written as DNA, the CDR3 is TGTGCCAGTATCCCTGAGACAGGAGTGAACACTGAAGCTTTCTTT.